This note documents a single T cell receptor (beta chain) sequence. Its antigen remains unidentified. Donors were healthy HIV-negative adults without recent acute infections or vaccinations. All the donors were Caucasian adults who lived in Nashville, Tennessee. Germline V lookup: CDR1 MDHEN, CDR2 SYDVKM. The CDR3 spans 15 residues. V lost 3 bases and J lost 8, with 19 bases in between. This sample is drawn from a study of shared clonotypes between healthy human individuals. TCRdb's table, derived via immunoSEQ multiplex PCR, lists solely in-frame clones and lacks some. Of fewer than 3 million clones listed, about 90% were seen once; the top ten hold around 0.35%. Regarding the study as a whole: Sharing across four donors was seen in 4% to 6.5% of naive CD4 clonotypes.

Sequencing was done on a sample of naive CD4+ T cells from PBMCs. Subset described: CD45RA+ positively selected. The rearrangement uses TRBV28 and TRBJ1-2; D possibly corresponds to TRBD1 (6 bases). The sequence came from a man younger than 30 in good health. Some clones in this sample may be carry-over from other donors' samples. This CDR3 reads CASSFFSQGRGGYTF. The DNA of the CDR3 is TGTGCCAGCAGTTTCTTCTCTCAGGGGAGGGGAGGCTACACCTTC.